The subject of this entry is one T cell receptor (beta chain). Its specific antigen is unknown. Nothing much larger sits one base from this clone, and base qualities are not available. The method was the immunoSEQ multiplex PCR assay. For the multiplex PCR, a mixture combining 60 forward primers for TCR Vbeta segments and 13 reverse primers for TCR Jbeta segments was used. The CDR3 region of rearranged TCR beta genes was amplified from genomic DNA by a multiplex PCR assay. The Illumina HiSeq System was used to sequence the amplified TCR beta libraries as 87-base-pair reads. The original pipeline was this. In a later analysis, tens of millions of unique TCR beta chains were counted across the 500 to 850 repertoires, and roughly 10 million of these chains were shared by at least two donors. Raw reads were error-corrected and collapsed into unique sequences by a nearest-neighbor algorithm in which closely related sequences were merged to remove PCR and sequencing errors. V, D and J gene segments were assigned by aligning CDR3 sequences to IMGT reference sequences. For a sequence to be retained, a match of at least six nucleotides to both a V gene segment and a J gene segment was required. Rearrangements were classified as productive when the CDR3 lacked stop codons and remained in frame with V and J, and all other rearrangements were classified as non-productive. CDR3 was defined by IMGT convention, running from the second conserved V-encoded cysteine to the conserved J-encoded phenylalanine. The earlier analysis of more than 450 of the donors excluded sequences that lacked an unambiguous match to a single V gene segment. An earlier analysis of about 590 of the donors classified V segments as functional when productive rearrangements were above 56.7% and as segregating when the standard deviation between donors was above 5%. To diagnose cytomegalovirus status from the catalog of TCR beta chain sequences, a statistical classification framework was built. In a later analysis, TCR nucleotide sequences were compared against IMGT/GENE-DB human TR gene sequences so that V and J genes could be assigned. A later analysis assigned CDR3 sequences and most-parsimonious VDJ recombination scenarios with the TCRdist pipeline. A later analysis defined each TCR beta chain by its CDR3 amino acid sequence plus V-gene family, and excluded reads lacking a unique V-gene family. In a later analysis, some 600 highly shared, low-generation-probability nucleotide sequences were removed to address suspected cross-contamination and a sequencing artifact. In a later analysis, a clonal expansion index for each public chain was calculated from normalized within-repertoire ranks of inferred template counts. A later analysis computed generation probabilities with a VDJ recombination model fitted to out-of-frame rearrangements, and checked the results against IGoR. Hypergeometric tests were used in a later analysis to score TCR-TCR, TCR-HLA and TCR-CMV co-occurrence, with a repertoire-size bias correction applied to the TCR pairs. False discovery rates were estimated in a later analysis by permuting HLA or CMV assignments 20 times. A later analysis grouped co-occurring TCRs with DBSCAN, adding TCRdist sequence similarity when clustering within HLA-allele-positive subsets. Co-occurrence clustering excluded repertoires with fewer than 30,000 or more than 120,000 public chains, plus five with anomalous nucleotide sharing. In TCRdb, the immuneACCESS table is reduced to in-frame sequences with V and J assigned. These tables do not hold every clone; where another copy was compared, an unresolved V gene accounts for under half, and the others remain unexplained. The DNA gave D and trimming, while V, J and clone size come from that table. The sample has nearly 200,000 clones on record, roughly 73% of them singletons. Roughly 2.1% of the sample comes from the top ten.

The sample originates from a study of cytomegalovirus exposure and HLA in healthy donors (dated by TCRdb to 2015 to 2018). With respect to the entire study: In an earlier analysis of under 750 of the donors, 276 Gb of sequence data and 90 million to 120 million unique TCR beta sequences from 180 million or so T cells were reported. An early release covering around 630 HLA-typed donors comprised around 300 gigabases of sequencing data and about 90 million unique TCR sequences. High-throughput TCR immunosequencing, statistical association of individual TCRs with disease status, and machine learning were combined to predict cytomegalovirus infection status. HLA typing included class I and class II loci at four-digit resolution. The T cell repertoires of under 750 subjects were profiled by immunosequencing and related to cytomegalovirus serostatus. A separate validation cohort of about 110 different subjects was used in addition to the approximately 700-subject first cohort. The study aimed to test whether signatures of past pathogen exposure could be identified by cataloging public T cell receptors. Rather than using new phenotypic data, the later analysis identified candidate immune exposures from TCR beta sequences and from how often those sequences occurred across donors. An earlier analysis of around 580 of the donors used high-throughput TCR beta sequencing to judge whether each TCR beta V gene segment behaved as functional or pseudogenic. Donor age, sex, ethnicity and CMV serostatus were compiled alongside the repertoire data. Typing coverage differed by locus: A, B, C, DRB1 and DQB1 were typed in roughly 620-630 donors, DQA1 in about 510, DPA1 in around 610, and DPB1 in roughly 470. Roughly 5 DR-DQ haplotypes were treated as single units for association and clustering because of strong linkage in the cohort. A later genetic analysis used genome-wide SNP genotypes for about 65% of the roughly 670 donors, treating that subset as a discovery cohort. A later analysis re-examined previously published TCR beta repertoires from over 500 donors and added high-resolution HLA genotyping to investigate patterns of TCR occurrence. Of the 300 to 500 genotyped donors, approximately 80% were placed in the genetic ancestry cluster associated with self-reported Caucasian donors. Among almost 400 genotyped donors of the cohort, an average of roughly 240,000 unique TCR beta nucleotide sequences were sequenced per donor, roughly a sixth of them non-productive. Every repertoire in the discovery cohort had been generated on one and the same sequencing platform.

Overall study outcomes, separate from this receptor: A further reported finding was that TCR beta sequences accurately predicted the HLA-A and HLA-B alleles for most subjects in the first cohort. The only immune exposure information available for the cohort was CMV serostatus. In vitro tests confirmed that a few of the cytomegalovirus-associated TCR beta chains recognize cytomegalovirus antigens. Most TCR sequences were observed very rarely across donors, whereas some public TCRs were present in many individuals. Linkage disequilibrium might explain the correlated functional status among segregating V segments, but an unknown experimental factor could not be excluded. The cohort was sequenced for TCR beta chains only, and without alpha or paired-chain data the features that could be detected were limited. The 87-base-pair reads could not distinguish some IMGT-functional V segments, including TRBV6-2 and TRBV6-3, so those segments were excluded. The authors suggested that the approach could potentially be generalized to other disease states and immunological phenotypes. A total of 150 to 200 TCR beta chains were listed by the study as associated with cytomegalovirus. The classifier was reported to diagnose cytomegalovirus status with high specificity and sensitivity in both the original cohort and the validation cohort. Because counts were too low, roughly 18 rarely observed V segments, including chromosome 9 orphons, were left out of the earlier analysis of about 500 of the donors. In a later analysis, HLA-associated TCR beta chains were found to be more clonally expanded and to have lower generation probabilities than equally common non-associated chains. According to a later genetic analysis, donors in an Asian-associated ancestry cluster had fewer N-insertions in productive TCRs than the approximately 670-donor mean. In a later analysis, TCR association rates were found to vary across HLA loci, with the most associated TCRs seen for DRB1 alleles and the fewest for HLA-C alleles. In a later analysis, some 17,000 TCR beta sequences were associated with specific HLA alleles at a false discovery rate of 0.05. Because HLA typing was unavailable for some donors at each locus, only the typed subset was used in association tests. When HLA alleles, especially DR and DQ, strongly co-occurred, TCR associations were difficult to assign to individual alleles. According to a later analysis, most CMV-associated TCR beta chains appeared to be HLA-restricted, and the HLA associations seemed to be driven largely by CMV exposure. V-gene and J-gene trimming of TCR beta chains was associated with a missense DCLRE1C variant in a later genetic analysis, and the association was replicated in an independent cohort. In an earlier analysis of 450 to 750 of the donors, most TCR beta V segments appeared in productive rearrangements about 87% or about 30% of the time, broadly matching IMGT annotations. A group of highly shared sequence variants was considered likely to be a technical artifact of the sequencing pipeline. According to a later analysis, parvovirus B19, influenza, CMV and Epstein-Barr virus appeared linked to several top co-occurrence clusters. Roughly uniform sequencing depth across donors was assumed in presence/absence analyses, although this assumption may not hold.

The cohort was made up of approximately 670 healthy bone marrow donors. All cohort members were sampled while nominally healthy, although unrecorded immune exposures were likely present. The donor tested CMV seropositive and was one of the 289 seropositive cohort members. A peripheral blood sample was collected from each donor, and TCR beta sequencing was performed on peripheral blood mononuclear cells. Genomic DNA extraction from the blood cell samples was performed with the Qiagen DNeasy Blood Extraction Kit. The germline V gene (reference sequence) gives CDR1 as WNHNN and CDR2 as SYGVQD. Inclusive of the bounding cysteine and phenylalanine, the CDR3 is 15 residues long. Here the CDR3 DNA is all that survives: 45 bases in frame from base 1. Relative to germline, V is missing 5 bases and J is missing 1 base, with 7 bases of the junction outside any gene match.

The receptor comes from a woman aged 25 to 39 in good health and CMV-seropositive. The rearrangement combines TRBV10-1 with TRBJ1-1, with TRBD1 identical over 7 junction bases. Sequencing input: PBMCs. The CDR3 protein: CASSSSGQPNTEAFF. The sequenced DNA is TGCGCCAGCAGTTCCTCGGGACAGCCGAACACTGAAGCTTTCTTT.